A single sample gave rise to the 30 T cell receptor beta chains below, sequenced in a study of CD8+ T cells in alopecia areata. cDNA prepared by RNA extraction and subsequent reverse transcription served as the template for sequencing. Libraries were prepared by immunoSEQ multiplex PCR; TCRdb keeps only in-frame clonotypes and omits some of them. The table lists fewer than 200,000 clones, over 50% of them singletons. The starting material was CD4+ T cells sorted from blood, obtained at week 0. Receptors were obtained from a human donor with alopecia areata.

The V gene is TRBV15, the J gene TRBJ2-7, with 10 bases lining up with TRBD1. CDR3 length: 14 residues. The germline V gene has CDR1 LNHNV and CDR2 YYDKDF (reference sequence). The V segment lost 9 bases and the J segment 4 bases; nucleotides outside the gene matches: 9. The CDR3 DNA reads TGTGCCACGAAGAGGACAGGGGGTGCGTACGAGCAGTACTTC. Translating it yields CATKRTGGAYEQYF.

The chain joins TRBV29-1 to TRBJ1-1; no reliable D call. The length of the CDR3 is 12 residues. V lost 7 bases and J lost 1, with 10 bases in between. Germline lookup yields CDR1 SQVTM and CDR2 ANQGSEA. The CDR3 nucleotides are TGCAGCGAGAGGACCGGGAACACTGAAGCTTTCTTT. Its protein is CSERTGNTEAFF.

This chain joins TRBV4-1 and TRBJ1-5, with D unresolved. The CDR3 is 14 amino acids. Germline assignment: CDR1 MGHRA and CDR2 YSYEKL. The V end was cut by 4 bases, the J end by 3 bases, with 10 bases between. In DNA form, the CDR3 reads TGCGCCAGCAGCCCCCAGGCCACCAATCAGCCCCAGCATTTT. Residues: CASSPQATNQPQHF.

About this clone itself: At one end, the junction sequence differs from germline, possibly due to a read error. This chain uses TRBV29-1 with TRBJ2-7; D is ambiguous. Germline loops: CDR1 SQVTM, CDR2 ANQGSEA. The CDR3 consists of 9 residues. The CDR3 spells CRSPAAQQF. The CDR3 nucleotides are TGCAGGTCCCCCGCGGCGCAACAGTTC.

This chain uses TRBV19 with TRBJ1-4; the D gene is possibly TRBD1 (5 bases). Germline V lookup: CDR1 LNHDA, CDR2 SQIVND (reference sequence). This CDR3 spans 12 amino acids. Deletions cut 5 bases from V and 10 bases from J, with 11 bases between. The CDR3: CASSPDGGKLFF. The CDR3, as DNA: TGTGCCAGTAGTCCGGACGGGGGAAAACTGTTTTTT.

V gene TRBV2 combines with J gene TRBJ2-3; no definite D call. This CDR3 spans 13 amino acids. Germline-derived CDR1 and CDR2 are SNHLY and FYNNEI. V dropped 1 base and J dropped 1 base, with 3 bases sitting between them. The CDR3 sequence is CASSEGGTDTQYF. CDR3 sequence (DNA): TGTGCCAGCAGTGAAGGAGGCACAGATACGCAGTATTTT.

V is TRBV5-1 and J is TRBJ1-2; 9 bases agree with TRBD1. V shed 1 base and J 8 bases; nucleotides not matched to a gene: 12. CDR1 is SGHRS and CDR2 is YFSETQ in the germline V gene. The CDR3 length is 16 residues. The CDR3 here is CASSLTGQGAILGYTF. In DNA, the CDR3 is TGCGCCAGCAGCTTGACGGGACAGGGTGCTATCTTGGGCTACACCTTC.

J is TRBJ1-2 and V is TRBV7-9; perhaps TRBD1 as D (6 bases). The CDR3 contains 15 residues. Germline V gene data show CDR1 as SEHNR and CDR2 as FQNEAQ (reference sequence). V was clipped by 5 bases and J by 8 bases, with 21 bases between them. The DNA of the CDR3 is TGTGCCAGCAGCCCTGATGGGGGGGCAGGCGGAGGCTACACCTTC. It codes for CASSPDGGAGGGYTF.

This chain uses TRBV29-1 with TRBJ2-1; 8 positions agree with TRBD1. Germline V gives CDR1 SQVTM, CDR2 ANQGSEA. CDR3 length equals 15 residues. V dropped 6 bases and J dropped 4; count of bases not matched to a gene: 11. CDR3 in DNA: TGCAGCGTGCGAGACAGGGGCTGGGGGTACAATGAGCAGTTCTTC. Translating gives CSVRDRGWGYNEQFF.

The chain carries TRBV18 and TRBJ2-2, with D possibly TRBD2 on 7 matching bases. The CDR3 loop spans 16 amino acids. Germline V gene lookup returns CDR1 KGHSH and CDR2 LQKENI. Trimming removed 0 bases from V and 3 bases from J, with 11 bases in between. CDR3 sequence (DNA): TGTGCCAGCTCACCACCGGGGGGGCTGCACACCGGGGAGCTGTTTTTT. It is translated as CASSPPGGLHTGELFF.

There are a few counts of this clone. The CDR3 reads CSPGQLDTEAFF. The CDR3 coding sequence is TGCAGCCCTGGACAGCTGGACACTGAAGCTTTCTTT. J is TRBJ1-1 and V is TRBV29-1; the D gene is possibly TRBD1 (6 bases). This CDR3 has 12 amino acids. Deletions cut 8 bases from V and 3 bases from J, with 13 bases between. Germline V gives CDR1 SQVTM, CDR2 ANQGSEA.

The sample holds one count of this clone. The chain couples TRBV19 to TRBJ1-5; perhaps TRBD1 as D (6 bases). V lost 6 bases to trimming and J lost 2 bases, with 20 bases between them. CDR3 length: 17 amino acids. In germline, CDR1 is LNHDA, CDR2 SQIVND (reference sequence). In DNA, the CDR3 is TGTGCCAGTAGCCGGATGCTACAGGGATTCCGCAATCAGCCCCAGCATTTT. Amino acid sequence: CASSRMLQGFRNQPQHF.

This chain's CDR3 is CASSYDRDYEQYF. CDR3 nucleotide sequence: TGTGCCAGCAGCTACGACAGGGACTACGAGCAGTACTTC. The genes are TRBV7-9 and TRBJ2-7; 7 bases align to TRBD1. The germline V gene has CDR1 SEHNR and CDR2 FQNEAQ (reference sequence). The ends lost 4 bases at V and 3 bases at J; junction bases unmatched: 3. The CDR3 length is 13 residues.

The CDR3 loop reads CAWSSLAGGDEQFF. The CDR3 DNA reads as TGTGCCTGGAGTTCCCTAGCGGGGGGAGATGAGCAGTTCTTC. This chain links TRBV30 with TRBJ2-1; 11 bases align to TRBD2. Germline-derived CDR1 and CDR2 are GTSNPN and SVGIG (reference sequence). V was clipped by 2 bases and J by 8 bases; unmatched bases: 5. There are 14 residues in the CDR3.

CDR3: CASSVVAANYGYTF. The CDR3 coding sequence is TGTGCCAGCAGCGTAGTGGCAGCTAACTATGGCTACACCTTC. The rearrangement links TRBV9 to TRBJ1-2; D is undetermined. The CDR3 has 14 residues. Germline assignment: CDR1 SGDLS and CDR2 YYNGEE. The ends were cut back, 0 bases at V and 0 bases at J, with 6 bases in the middle.

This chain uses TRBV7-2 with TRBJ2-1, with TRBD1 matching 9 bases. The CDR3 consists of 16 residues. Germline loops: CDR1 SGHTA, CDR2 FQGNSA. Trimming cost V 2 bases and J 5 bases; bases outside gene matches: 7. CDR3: CASSLTRDRDDNEQFF. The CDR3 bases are TGTGCCAGCAGCTTAACCCGGGACAGGGATGACAATGAGCAGTTCTTC.

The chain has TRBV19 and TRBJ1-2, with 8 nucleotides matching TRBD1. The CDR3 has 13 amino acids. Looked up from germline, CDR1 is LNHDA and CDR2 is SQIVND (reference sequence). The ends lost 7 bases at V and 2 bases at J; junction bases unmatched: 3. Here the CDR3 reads CASIRQGNYGYTF. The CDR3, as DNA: TGTGCCAGTATCCGACAGGGGAACTATGGCTACACCTTC.

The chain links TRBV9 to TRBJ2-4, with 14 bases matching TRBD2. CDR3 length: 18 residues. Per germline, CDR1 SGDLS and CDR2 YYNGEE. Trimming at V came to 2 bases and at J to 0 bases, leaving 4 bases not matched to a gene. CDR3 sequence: CASSVGLAGGGAKNIQYF. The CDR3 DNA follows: TGTGCCAGCAGCGTCGGACTAGCGGGGGGAGGAGCCAAAAACATTCAGTACTTC.

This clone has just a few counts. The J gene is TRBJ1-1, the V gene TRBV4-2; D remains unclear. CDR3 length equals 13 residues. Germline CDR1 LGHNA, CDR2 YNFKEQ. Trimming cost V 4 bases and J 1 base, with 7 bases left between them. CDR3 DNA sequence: TGTGCCAGCAGCCGACCAGAGAACACTGAAGCTTTCTTT. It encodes CASSRPENTEAFF.

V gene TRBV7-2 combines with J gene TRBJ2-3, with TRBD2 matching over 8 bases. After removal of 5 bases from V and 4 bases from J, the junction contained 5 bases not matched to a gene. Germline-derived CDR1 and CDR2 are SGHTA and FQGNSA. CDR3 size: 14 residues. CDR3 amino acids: CASSDGGAADTQYF. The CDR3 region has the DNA TGTGCCAGCAGCGACGGGGGGGCCGCAGATACGCAGTATTTT.

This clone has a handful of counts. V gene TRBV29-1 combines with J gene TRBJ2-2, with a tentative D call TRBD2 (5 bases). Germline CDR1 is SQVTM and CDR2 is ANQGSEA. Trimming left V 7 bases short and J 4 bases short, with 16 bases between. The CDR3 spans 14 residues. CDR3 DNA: TGCAGCGGGCGGAACAGCGGAACCACCGGGGAGCTGTTTTTT. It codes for CSGRNSGTTGELFF.

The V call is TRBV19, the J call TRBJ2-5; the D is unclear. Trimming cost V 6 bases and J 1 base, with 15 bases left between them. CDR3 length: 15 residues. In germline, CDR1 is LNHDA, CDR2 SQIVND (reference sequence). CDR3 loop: CASRRVERIQETQYF. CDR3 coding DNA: TGTGCCAGTAGAAGGGTAGAGAGGATCCAAGAGACCCAGTACTTC.

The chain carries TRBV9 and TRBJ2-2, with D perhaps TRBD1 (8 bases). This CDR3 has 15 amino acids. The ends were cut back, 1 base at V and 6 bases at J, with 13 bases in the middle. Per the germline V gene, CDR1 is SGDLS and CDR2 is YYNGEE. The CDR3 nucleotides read TGTGCCAGCAGCGTAAGGACAGGGAGGGCCGGGGAGCTGTTTTTT. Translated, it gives CASSVRTGRAGELFF.

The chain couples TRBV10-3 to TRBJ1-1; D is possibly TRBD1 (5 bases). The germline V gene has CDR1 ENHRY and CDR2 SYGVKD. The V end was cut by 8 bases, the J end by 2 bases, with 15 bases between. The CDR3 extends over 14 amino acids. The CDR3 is CAIAAGRDNTEAFF. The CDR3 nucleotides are TGTGCCATCGCGGCAGGCAGGGACAACACTGAAGCTTTCTTT.

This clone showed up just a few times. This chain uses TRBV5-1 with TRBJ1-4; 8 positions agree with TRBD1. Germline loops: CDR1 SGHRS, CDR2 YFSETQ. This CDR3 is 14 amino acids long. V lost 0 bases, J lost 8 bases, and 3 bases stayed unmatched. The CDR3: CASSLERQGEKLFF. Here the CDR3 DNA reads TGCGCCAGCAGCTTGGAGAGACAGGGGGAAAAACTGTTTTTT.

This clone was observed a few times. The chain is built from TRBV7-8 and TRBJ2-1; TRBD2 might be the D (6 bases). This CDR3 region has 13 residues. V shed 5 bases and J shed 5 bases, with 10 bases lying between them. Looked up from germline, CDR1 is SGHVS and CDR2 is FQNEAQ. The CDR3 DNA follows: TGTGCCAGCAGCCCGGGACTGGACAATGAGCAGTTCTTC. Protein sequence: CASSPGLDNEQFF.

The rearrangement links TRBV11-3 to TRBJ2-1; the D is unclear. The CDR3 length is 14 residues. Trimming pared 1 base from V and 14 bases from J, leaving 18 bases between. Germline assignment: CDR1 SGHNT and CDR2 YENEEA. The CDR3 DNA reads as TGTGCCAGCAGCTTAGGTATTGCCGATCGAGTGGAGTTCTTC. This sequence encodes CASSLGIADRVEFF.

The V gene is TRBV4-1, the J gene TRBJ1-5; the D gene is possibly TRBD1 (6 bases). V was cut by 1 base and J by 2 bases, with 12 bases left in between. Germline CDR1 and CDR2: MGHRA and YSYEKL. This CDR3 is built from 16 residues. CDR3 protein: CASSQGYGGRNQPQHF. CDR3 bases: TGCGCCAGCAGCCAAGGGTATGGGGGCCGCAATCAGCCCCAGCATTTT.

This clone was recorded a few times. CDR3 DNA sequence: TGCAGCGTCCGCATGGGGCTAGTGAGTACCAATGAGCAGTTCTTC. This encodes CSVRMGLVSTNEQFF. The rearrangement joins TRBV29-1 to TRBJ2-1; maybe TRBD1 (5 bases). The CDR3 is made up of 15 amino acids. V was trimmed by 6 bases and J by 6 bases, leaving 21 bases between them. Germline CDR1 and CDR2: SQVTM and ANQGSEA.

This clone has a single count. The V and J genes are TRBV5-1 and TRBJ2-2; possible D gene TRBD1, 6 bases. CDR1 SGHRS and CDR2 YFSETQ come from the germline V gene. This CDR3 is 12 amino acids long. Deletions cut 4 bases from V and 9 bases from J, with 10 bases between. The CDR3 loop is CASSPGQRELFF. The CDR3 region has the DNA TGCGCCAGCAGCCCAGGACAGAGGGAGCTGTTTTTT.